This TCR beta chain was captured in a study of T cells in narcolepsy. Study information: Healthy controls were enrolled alongside patients with narcolepsy type 1 or type 2.

Concerning this clone: The antigen is undetermined.

General study results and limits: Blood of same and different patients, but not healthy controls, reportedly held recurring autoreactive clonotypes. Same-patient CSF and blood CD4+ T cell clonotypes included HCRT-specific and TRIB2-specific autoreactive ones.

Profiling relied on immunoSEQ multiplex PCR, and the TCRdb table lists in-frame clones only, not all of them. This sample has around 30,000 clones, with 78% found just once. V lost 5 bases, J lost 6 bases, and 17 bases lay in between. Germline CDR1 reads SGDLS; CDR2 reads YYNGEE. CDR3 size: 14 residues. This TCR was recovered from a human donor with narcolepsy. This chain connects TRBV9 to TRBJ2-5; D gene ambiguous. Sequenced sample: CD45RA- memory CD4+ T cells from PBMCs. The CDR3 is CASSDSDGIKTQYF. The CDR3 nucleotides are TGTGCCAGCAGTGACTCGGACGGTATTAAGACCCAGTACTTC. Variable domain in full (rest from reference TRBV9 and TRBJ2-5): DSGVTQTPKHLITATGQRVTLRCSPRSGDLSVYWYQQSLDQGLQFLIQYYNGEERAKGNILERFSAQQFPDLHSELNLSSLELGDSALYFCASSDSDGIKTQYFGPGTRLLVL.